The clone carrying this TCR beta chain has only one observation. This specimen comes from a study of T cells in Graves' hyperthyroidism and ophthalmopathy. About the research overall: Peripheral blood was obtained at initial diagnosis, preceding any treatment.

Researchers took RNA transcripts and amplified the TCR beta CDR3 regions from them. HTBI primers were the set used in a first-round RT-PCR of the TCR CDR3. TCRdb passed the multiplex PCR reads through MiXCR, listing each CDR3 protein once. The profile shows hundreds of thousands of distinct CDR3 sequences, 38% of them singletons. The germline V and J ends were trimmed by 4 bases and 1 base, with 14 bases remaining between them. CDR3 size: 15 residues. Germline CDR1 SGHKS, CDR2 YYEKEE (reference sequence). Every diagnosis used clinical symptoms, serum thyroxine and TRAb, thyroid ultrasound and orbital computed tomography.

The TCR comes from a man aged 18 to 30 with Graves' hyperthyroidism. The sample comprised blood. This chain links TRBV5-5 with TRBJ1-1; D remains unclear. The CDR3 nucleotides are TGTGCCAGCAGCCAAGAAGTACGGGGGAACACTGAAGCTTTCTTT. Translating gives CASSQEVRGNTEAFF.